One and the same sample provided the 20 T cell receptor beta chains below, sequenced in a study of identical twins. TCRdb re-called the 5' RACE reads through MiXCR, storing one row per CDR3 protein. The sample includes 350,000 to 500,000 distinct CDR3 sequences, less than 20% of them seen just once. Sequences were obtained from naive T cells sorted from blood. These receptors all come from a man aged 50 to 59 in good health.

The CDR3 here is CATSREGGYEQYF. The CDR3 nucleotides read TGTGCCACCAGCAGGGAAGGGGGCTACGAGCAGTACTTC. The chain combines TRBV15 with TRBJ2-7; tentative D call: TRBD1 (6 bases). CDR1 is LNHNV and CDR2 is YYDKDF in the germline V gene (reference sequence). This CDR3 is 13 amino acids long. Trimming stripped 3 bases from V and 3 bases from J, with 9 bases between.

This clonotype showed up many times. The V gene is TRBV6-1, the J gene TRBJ1-1, with D tentatively TRBD1 (5 bases). The CDR3 length is 14 residues. V lost 11 bases to trimming and J lost 4 bases, with 20 bases between them. Looked up from germline, CDR1 is MNHNS and CDR2 is SASEGT. DNA for the CDR3: TGTGCCGCCAGGCCTGTGGGGACCAGCACTGAAGCTTTCTTT. It yields the protein CAARPVGTSTEAFF.

Worth noting for this clonotype: A clone one base away is much larger, so this may be a read error. In nucleotides, the CDR3 is TGTACCAGCAGTTATAGGGACAGCTACGAGCAGTACTTC. This encodes CTSSYRDSYEQYF. The chain recombines TRBV6-2 or TRBV6-3 with TRBJ2-7; 7 positions agree with TRBD1. The CDR3 contains 13 residues. In germline, CDR1 is MNHEY, CDR2 SVGEGT.

In its sample, this clonotype was seen many times. The chain employs TRBV20-1 and TRBJ2-3, with TRBD2 as a possible D gene (5 bases). Per the germline V gene, CDR1 is DFQATT and CDR2 is SNEGSKA (reference sequence). This CDR3 is 17 amino acids long. Trimming removed 0 bases at V and 2 bases at J, with 18 bases between. The CDR3 region is CSARDLERVWVTDTQYF. The CDR3 bases are TGCAGTGCTAGAGATCTTGAGAGGGTATGGGTCACAGATACGCAGTATTTT.

The sample holds a few counts of this clonotype. The J gene is TRBJ2-2, the V gene TRBV19, with 11 bases lining up with TRBD1. CDR1 is LNHDA and CDR2 is SQIVND in the germline V gene (reference sequence). The ends lost 9 bases at V and 4 bases at J; junction bases unmatched: 10. The CDR3 extends over 16 amino acids. The CDR3 protein is CASGERGTGGTGELFF. The CDR3 DNA reads as TGTGCCAGCGGTGAGAGGGGGACAGGGGGCACCGGGGAGCTGTTTTTT.

This clonotype was recorded many times. The rearrangement links TRBV7-9 to TRBJ2-7, with D perhaps matching TRBD1 or TRBD2 (6 bases each). This CDR3 is built from 15 residues. Trimming stripped 8 bases from V and 3 bases from J, with 20 bases between. CDR1 is SEHNR, CDR2 FQNEAQ, per germline (reference sequence). The CDR3, as DNA: TGTGCCAGCGCCCTGGGGGGCGGGCAGTTCTACGAGCAGTACTTC. Translating gives CASALGGGQFYEQYF. The full variable domain, in which reference TRBV7-9 and TRBJ2-7 provide the parts outside the CDR3, is DTGVSQNPRHKITKRGQNVTFRCDPISEHNRLYWYRQTLGQGPEFLTYFQNEAQLEKSRLLSDRFSAERPKGSFSTLEIQRTEQGDSAMYLCASALGGGQFYEQYFGPGTRLTVT.

V gene TRBV6-5 combines with J gene TRBJ2-2; D call uncertain. CDR1 is MNHEY, CDR2 SVGAGI, per germline. This CDR3 is 14 amino acids long. V lost 4 bases, J lost 7 bases, and 13 bases lay in between. In DNA form, the CDR3 reads TGTGCCAGCAGTTTGGAGACTCGGAGCGGGGAGCTGTTTTTT. Translating it yields CASSLETRSGELFF.

This clonotype was seen a few times. The chain couples TRBV20-1 to TRBJ2-7, with D uncertain. This CDR3 is built from 12 residues. V was trimmed by 6 bases and J by 2 bases, leaving 11 bases between them. Germline CDR1 reads DFQATT; CDR2 reads SNEGSKA (reference sequence). This CDR3 reads CSAQLQTYEQYF. The CDR3 coding sequence is TGCAGTGCCCAATTACAGACCTACGAGCAGTACTTC.

This clonotype was seen a handful of times. CDR3 sequence reads: CSVEGRQGPSFAQYF. The CDR3 DNA reads TGCAGCGTTGAAGGGAGACAGGGGCCCTCCTTCGCGCAGTATTTT. The V call is TRBV29-1, the J call TRBJ2-3; 8 bases are shared with TRBD1. The germline V gene has CDR1 SQVTM and CDR2 ANQGSEA. The CDR3 length is 15 residues. V was pared by 1 base and J by 10 bases, with 13 bases of the junction left unmatched.

This clonotype was picked up many times. The V gene is TRBV5-1, the J gene TRBJ2-3; D unresolved. The V end was cut by 0 bases, the J end by 3 bases, with 11 bases between. This CDR3 spans 15 amino acids. The germline CDR1 and CDR2 sequences are SGHRS and YFSETQ. In DNA, the CDR3 is TGCGCCAGCAGCTTGGATGGGTTTCAAACAGATACGCAGTATTTT. It is translated as CASSLDGFQTDTQYF.

The sample holds a few counts of this clonotype. V is TRBV20-1 and J is TRBJ2-1; either TRBD1 or TRBD2 may fit D (5 bases each). Germline values: CDR1 DFQATT, CDR2 SNEGSKA (reference sequence). V shed 0 bases and J shed 0 bases, with 15 bases lying between them. CDR3 length equals 17 residues. CDR3 amino acids: CSARDPGLPSSYNEQFF. The CDR3 nucleotides are TGCAGTGCTAGAGATCCGGGGCTACCAAGCTCCTACAATGAGCAGTTCTTC.

The chain has TRBV20-1 and TRBJ2-2; weak D call: TRBD1 (6 bases). This CDR3 is built from 16 residues. V was trimmed by 1 base and J by 3 bases, leaving 15 bases between them. Germline lookup yields CDR1 DFQATT and CDR2 SNEGSKA (reference sequence). The CDR3 DNA follows: TGCAGTGCTAGAGGGGTGGGGGCGATTCACACCGGGGAGCTGTTTTTT. Amino acid sequence: CSARGVGAIHTGELFF.

This clonotype turned up a few times. The chain carries TRBV5-6 and TRBJ1-5, with TRBD1 identical over 9 bases. V was pared by 0 bases and J by 5 bases, with 3 bases of the junction left unmatched. CDR1 is SGHDT, CDR2 YYEEEE, per germline. The CDR3 runs 15 residues. CDR3 region: CASSLVRDRDQPQHF. DNA for the CDR3: TGTGCCAGCAGCTTGGTAAGGGACAGGGATCAGCCCCAGCATTTT. The full variable domain, completed using reference TRBV5-6 and TRBJ1-5, is DAGVTQSPTHLIKTRGQQVTLRCSPKSGHDTVSWYQQALGQGPQFIFQYYEEEERQRGNFPDRFSGHQFPNYSSELNVNALLLGDSALYLCASSLVRDRDQPQHFGDGTRLSIL.

The chain couples TRBV12-3 or TRBV12-4 to TRBJ2-5, with D perhaps TRBD1 (5 bases). V lost 6 bases, J lost 7 bases, and 21 bases lay in between. The CDR3 spans 15 residues. The CDR3 spells CASRLDTISSGTQYF. The CDR3 DNA sequence: TGTGCCAGCAGGCTGGACACAATCAGCTCGGGGACCCAGTACTTC.

The chain recombines TRBV20-1 with TRBJ2-7, with D possibly TRBD1 on 6 matching bases. CDR3 length: 12 residues. Germline V gene data show CDR1 as DFQATT and CDR2 as SNEGSKA (reference sequence). The V gene lost 7 bases and the J gene lost 4 bases, with 14 bases spanning the gap. The CDR3 nucleotides are TGCAGTGTAAACAGGGAAGGGTACGAGCAGTACTTC. Its translation is CSVNREGYEQYF.

This clonotype was recorded a few times. It may be a read error: a sequence one base away is much more abundant. This chain joins TRBV5-6 and TRBJ1-1; no firm D call. Germline CDR1 SGHDT, CDR2 YYEEEE. This CDR3 is 13 amino acids long. V shed 0 bases and J shed 6 bases, with 9 bases lying between them. CDR3 bases: TGTGCCAGCAGCTTGGTACGTAACGCTGAAGCTTTCTTT. Its protein is CASSLVRNAEAFF.

This clonotype was seen ten or more times. V is TRBV28 and J is TRBJ1-2; D might be TRBD1 (6 bases). CDR3 length: 13 amino acids. The germline V gene encodes CDR1 MDHEN and CDR2 SYDVKM. Trimming pared 6 bases from V and 4 bases from J, leaving 12 bases between. The DNA for the CDR3 is TGTGCCAGCAGACAACAGGGCCGCTATGGCTACACCTTC. Protein: CASRQQGRYGYTF.

The chain recombines TRBV20-1 with TRBJ1-2; 7 bases line up with TRBD1. CDR1 DFQATT and CDR2 SNEGSKA come from the germline V gene (reference sequence). This CDR3 spans 15 amino acids. V trimming: 3 bases; J trimming: 2 bases; junction bases outside the gene matches: 9. CDR3 sequence: CSASPPRGQNYGYTF. CDR3 nucleotides: TGCAGTGCTAGTCCTCCCCGGGGACAGAACTATGGCTACACCTTC.

Only a few counts were recorded for this clonotype. This chain connects TRBV20-1 to TRBJ2-7; 7 nucleotides match TRBD2. The CDR3 spans 13 residues. CDR1 and CDR2 (germline): DFQATT, SNEGSKA (reference sequence). Losses at the gene ends were 3 bases for V and 5 bases for J; bases not matched to a gene: 7. The CDR3 bases are TGCAGTGCTAGTGAGCGGGAACTCAACGAGCAGTACTTC. Translated, it gives CSASERELNEQYF.

This clonotype has only one observation. It is likely a read error, because the conserved phenylalanine at the end of the CDR3 is missing. The rearrangement links TRBV7-9 to TRBJ2-7; unclear D gene. Germline-derived CDR1 and CDR2 are SEHNR and FQNEAQ (reference sequence). Trimming left V 1 base short and J 3 bases short, with 4 bases between. This CDR3 comprises 12 residues. CDR3 sequence reads: CASSLVHYEQYL. The DNA of the CDR3 is TGTGCCAGCAGCTTAGTTCACTACGAGCAGTACCTC.